This entry describes one TCR beta chain. This entry comes from a study of blood T cell repertoires in COVID-19. Data came from immunoSEQ multiplex PCR; TCRdb stores just in-frame clones and leaves some out. Found here are more than 11,000 clones, under 90% of them singletons; the top ten hold around 25%. Germline V gene sequence: CDR1 SGHVS, CDR2 FQNEAQ. Trimming removed 6 bases from V and 7 bases from J, with 27 bases in between. The CDR3 runs 17 residues. The source of this sequence is an older woman with acute or convalescent COVID-19. This chain connects TRBV7-8 to TRBJ2-5, with TRBD2 as a possible D gene (7 bases). Input material: peripheral blood. CDR3 bases: TGTGCCAGCAGTCCGGGGAGGGACCTACCAAGGGGGGGGACCCAGTACTTC. This codes for CASSPGRDLPRGGTQYF.